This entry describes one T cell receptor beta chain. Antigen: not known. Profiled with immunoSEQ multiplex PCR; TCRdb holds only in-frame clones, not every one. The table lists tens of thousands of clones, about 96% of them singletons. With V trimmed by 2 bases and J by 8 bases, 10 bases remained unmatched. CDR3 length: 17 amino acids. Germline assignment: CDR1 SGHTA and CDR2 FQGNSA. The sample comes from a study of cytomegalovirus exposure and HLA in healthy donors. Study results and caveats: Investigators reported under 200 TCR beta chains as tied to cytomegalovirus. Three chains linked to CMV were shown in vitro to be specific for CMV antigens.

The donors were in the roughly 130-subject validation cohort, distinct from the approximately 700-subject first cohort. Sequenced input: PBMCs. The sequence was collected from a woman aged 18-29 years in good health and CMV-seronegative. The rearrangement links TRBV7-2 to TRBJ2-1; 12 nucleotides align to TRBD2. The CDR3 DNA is TGTGCCAGCAGCTTAAGGCCTAGCGGGGGGGCGGGGGATGAGCAGTTCTTC. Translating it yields CASSLRPSGGAGDEQFF.